Listed below are T cell receptor beta chains from one sample, sequenced in a study of T cells after yellow fever vaccination. TCRdb re-called the 5' RACE reads through MiXCR, storing one row per CDR3 protein. The sample includes around 230,000 distinct CDR3 sequences, roughly 6.3% of them seen just once. The source material was CD4+ T cells sorted from PBMCs, sampled on the day of the yellow fever booster vaccination. Receptors originate from a man aged 25-45 years who received the YFV17D yellow fever vaccine. Both conserved end residues are part of each CDR3. A D gene is named only where the DNA matches it firmly. Expanded clones are given a class, and other clones once, few, many or no size at all.

V,D,J,size,CDR3,DNA
TRBV7-8,NA,TRBJ2-3,NA,CASSPFDTTDTQYF,TGTGCCAGCAGCCCATTCGACACCACAGATACGCAGTATTTT
TRBV3-1,TRBD1,TRBJ2-1,NA,CASSQLPGTGKHNEQFF,TGTGCCAGCAGCCAGTTACCCGGGACAGGAAAGCACAATGAGCAGTTCTTC
TRBV28,NA,TRBJ2-3,NA,CASSSKLKGGDTQYF,TGTGCCAGCAGTTCCAAGTTGAAAGGTGGAGATACGCAGTATTTT
TRBV27,TRBD1,TRBJ2-1,many,CASRQGSNEQFF,TGTGCCAGCAGACAGGGGTCGAATGAGCAGTTCTTC
TRBV29-1,NA,TRBJ2-1,NA,CSAAPSKRNEQFF,TGCAGCGCTGCGCCTAGCAAGCGCAATGAGCAGTTCTTC
TRBV19,TRBD2,TRBJ2-7,few,CASKPDGTSSYEQYF,TGTGCCAGTAAACCCGATGGGACTAGCTCCTACGAGCAGTACTTC
TRBV10-3,NA,TRBJ2-1,few,CAIRGGTDRDEQFF,TGTGCCATCCGGGGCGGCACGGATAGGGATGAGCAGTTCTTC
TRBV4-3,NA,TRBJ2-3,NA,CASSQDRGLNGDTQYF,TGCGCCAGCAGCCAAGATCGGGGACTTAACGGGGATACGCAGTATTTT
TRBV4-2,NA,TRBJ1-2,few,CASSVDARANYGYTF,TGTGCCAGCAGCGTTGATGCACGAGCTAACTATGGCTACACCTTC
TRBV6-6,NA,TRBJ2-1,NA,CAIRSVNEQFF,TGTGCCATCCGAAGTGTTAATGAGCAGTTCTTC
TRBV9,NA,TRBJ2-4,few,CASSGRASDSVKNIQYF,TGTGCCAGCAGCGGCCGGGCCTCGGATTCGGTCAAAAACATTCAGTACTTC
TRBV11-2,TRBD2,TRBJ2-3,many,CASSFGGSVDTQYF,TGTGCCAGCAGCTTTGGCGGGAGCGTCGATACGCAGTATTTT
TRBV12-3/TRBV12-4,NA,TRBJ2-6,NA,CASRPRTSGASVLTF,TGTGCCAGCAGGCCCCGGACATCTGGGGCCAGCGTCCTGACTTTC
TRBV7-6,TRBD2,TRBJ2-1,NA,CASSLEGSGRGYNEQFF,TGTGCCAGCAGCTTAGAGGGGAGCGGGAGAGGGTACAATGAGCAGTTCTTC
TRBV6-1,NA,TRBJ1-2,NA,CASSEALGSAYGYTF,TGTGCCAGCAGTGAAGCGCTGGGTAGCGCCTATGGCTACACCTTC
TRBV12-3/TRBV12-4,NA,TRBJ2-7,many,CASSRNQGTYEQYF,TGTGCCAGCAGTAGAAACCAGGGGACCTACGAGCAGTACTTC
TRBV2,TRBD2,TRBJ2-3,NA,CASSPLLAGVDTQYF,TGTGCCAGCAGCCCCTTACTAGCGGGAGTAGATACGCAGTATTTT
TRBV12-3/TRBV12-4,NA,TRBJ1-6,many,CASSFGQGDSPLHF,TGTGCCAGCAGTTTCGGGCAGGGTGATTCACCCCTCCACTTT
TRBV20-1,NA,TRBJ1-1,few,CSAQDGDEAFF,TGCAGTGCCCAAGACGGGGATGAAGCTTTCTTT
TRBV19,NA,TRBJ2-7,few,CASSKVTSGPYEQYF,TGTGCCAGTAGTAAAGTGACATCGGGTCCCTACGAGCAGTACTTC
TRBV9,NA,TRBJ2-3,many,CASQSTDTQYF,TGTGCCAGTCAGAGCACAGATACGCAGTATTTT
TRBV9,TRBD2,TRBJ2-5,many,CASSVKPSGGKETQYF,TGTGCCAGCAGCGTAAAACCCAGCGGGGGAAAAGAGACCCAGTACTTC